This note documents a single TCR beta chain sequence. A read error may explain this, as a much larger clone is one base away. The record originates from a study of regulatory T cells in long-lasting Graves disease. The CDR3 totals 15 residues. V dropped 5 bases and J dropped 4 bases, with 15 bases sitting between them. The sample's time point: newly diagnosed GD, antithyroid drugs for less than 3 months. From PBMCs, RNA was extracted and then used to make the TCR library. The collection involved drawing around 10 milliliters of peripheral blood into EDTA tubes. According to the study, TCR beta libraries were built with iRepertoire HTBI primers and CDR3-region Arm-PCR. TCRdb re-called the multiplex PCR reads with MiXCR, one entry per CDR3 protein. The sample lists roughly 500,000 distinct CDR3 sequences; 14% were seen once. The same data also went into a second study, on T cells in Graves' hyperthyroidism and ophthalmopathy. That work adds: Blood samples included most of the expanded thyroid clonotypes exceeding 0.001.

The V and J genes are TRBV12-3 or TRBV12-4 and TRBJ2-1; D possibly corresponds to TRBD1 (5 bases). The sequence came from a woman aged 45-59 years with Graves disease. The starting material was peripheral blood mononuclear cells (PBMCs), obtained at new diagnosis, from a patient treated with antithyroid drugs. CDR3 nucleotide sequence: TGTGCCAGCAGTAGGGGCAGTAATTCGTACAATGAGCAGTTCTTC. Its translation: CASSRGSNSYNEQFF.